These 5 T cell receptor beta chains originate from one sample sequenced in a study of blood T cell repertoires in COVID-19 (dated by TCRdb to the early 2020s). The library was prepared using the immunoSEQ multiplex PCR assay. The table comes from immuneACCESS by way of TCRdb, which keeps in-frame sequences with V and J called. Part of the clones is missing from these tables; in studies checked, under half for an unresolved V gene and the rest for unknown reasons. This sample comprises 410,000 or so clones, approximately 90% of them detected only once. About 1.6% of the sample rests with the top ten. The sample taken for sequencing was peripheral blood. All receptors derive from a woman aged 40-49 years with COVID-19, enrolled during active disease.

The chain is built from TRBV13 and TRBJ2-2; perhaps TRBD2 as D (5 bases). Germline assignment: CDR1 PRHDT and CDR2 FYEKMQ (reference sequence). V lost 5 bases to trimming and J lost 6 bases, with 7 bases between them. The CDR3 runs 12 residues. CDR3 in amino acids: CASSPRAGELFF. The CDR3, as DNA: TGTGCCAGCAGCCCGAGGGCCGGGGAGCTGTTTTTT.

The V and J genes are TRBV9 and TRBJ1-3; TRBD1 is a possible D gene (5 bases). Per germline, CDR1 SGDLS and CDR2 YYNGEE. The CDR3 loop spans 13 amino acids. The V end was cut by 7 bases, the J end by 4 bases, with 12 bases between. The CDR3 nucleotides are TGTGCCAGCCGTGGGACTTACGGAAACACCATATATTTT. Amino acids: CASRGTYGNTIYF.

This rearrangement joins TRBV28 to TRBJ1-2; TRBD1 aligns across 8 bases. This CDR3 is built from 14 residues. Trimming at V came to 5 bases and at J to 8 bases, leaving 10 bases not matched to a gene. Germline CDR1 reads MDHEN; CDR2 reads SYDVKM. The CDR3 reads CASSPPGGANGYTF. DNA for the CDR3: TGTGCCAGCAGTCCCCCAGGGGGCGCGAACGGCTACACCTTC.

The chain carries TRBV2 and TRBJ1-4; 8 nucleotides agree with TRBD1. V trimming: 7 bases; J trimming: 2 bases; junction bases outside the gene matches: 3. The CDR3 totals 14 residues. Germline V gives CDR1 SNHLY, CDR2 FYNNEI. CDR3 sequence reads: CASNRQGTNEKLFF. For the CDR3, the DNA is TGTGCCAGCAATCGACAGGGGACTAATGAAAAACTGTTTTTT.

The V and J genes are TRBV12-3 or TRBV12-4 and TRBJ1-1; possibly TRBD1 for D (5 bases). The CDR3 is 13 residues long. Between the trimmed V and J ends, which lost 7 bases and 3 bases, there was a span of 12 bases. CDR3 residues: CASTLRGDTEAFF. As DNA, the CDR3 is TGTGCCAGCACTCTTAGGGGTGACACTGAAGCTTTCTTT.